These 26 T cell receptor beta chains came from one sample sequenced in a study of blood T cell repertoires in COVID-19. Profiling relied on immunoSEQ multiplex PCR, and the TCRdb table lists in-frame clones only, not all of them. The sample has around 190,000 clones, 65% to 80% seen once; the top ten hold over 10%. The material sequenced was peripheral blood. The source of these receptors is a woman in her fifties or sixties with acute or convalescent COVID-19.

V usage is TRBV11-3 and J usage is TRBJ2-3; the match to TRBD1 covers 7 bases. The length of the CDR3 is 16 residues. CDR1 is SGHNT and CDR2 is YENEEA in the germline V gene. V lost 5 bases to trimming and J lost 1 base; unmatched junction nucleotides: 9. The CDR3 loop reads CASSLRQGVRTDTQYF. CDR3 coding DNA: TGTGCCAGCAGCCTCAGACAGGGCGTACGCACAGATACGCAGTATTTT.

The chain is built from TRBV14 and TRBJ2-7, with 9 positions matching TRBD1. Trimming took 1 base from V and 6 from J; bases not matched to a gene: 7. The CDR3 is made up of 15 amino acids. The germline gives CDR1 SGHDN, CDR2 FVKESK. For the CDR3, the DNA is TGTGCCAGCAGCCAAGGCGGGACAGGGTGGCGCGAGCAGTACTTC. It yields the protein CASSQGGTGWREQYF.

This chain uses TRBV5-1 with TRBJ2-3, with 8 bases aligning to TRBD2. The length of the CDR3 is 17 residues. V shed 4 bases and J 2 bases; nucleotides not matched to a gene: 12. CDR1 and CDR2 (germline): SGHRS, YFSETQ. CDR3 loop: CASSKGLVAGITDTQYF. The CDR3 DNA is TGCGCCAGCAGCAAGGGCTTGGTAGCGGGGATCACAGATACGCAGTATTTT.

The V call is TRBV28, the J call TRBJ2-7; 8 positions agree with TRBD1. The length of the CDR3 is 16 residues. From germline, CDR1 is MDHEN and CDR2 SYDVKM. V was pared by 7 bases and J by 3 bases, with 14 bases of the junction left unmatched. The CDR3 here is CASTPPVGQDRYEQYF. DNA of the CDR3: TGTGCCAGCACCCCGCCGGTGGGACAGGACCGCTACGAGCAGTACTTC.

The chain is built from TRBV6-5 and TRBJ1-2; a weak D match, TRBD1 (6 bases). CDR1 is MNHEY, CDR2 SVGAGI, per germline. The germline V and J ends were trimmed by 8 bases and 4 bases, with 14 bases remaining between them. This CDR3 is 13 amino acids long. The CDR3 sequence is CASFQQGPYGYTF. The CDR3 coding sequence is TGTGCCAGCTTCCAACAGGGTCCCTATGGCTACACCTTC.

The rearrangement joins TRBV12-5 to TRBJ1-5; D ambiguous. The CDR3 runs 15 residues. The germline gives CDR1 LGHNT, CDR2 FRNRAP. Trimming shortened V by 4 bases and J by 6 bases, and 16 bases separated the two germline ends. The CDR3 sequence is CASGSPGNPLQPQHF. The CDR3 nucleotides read TGTGCTAGTGGTTCTCCCGGGAACCCGCTTCAGCCCCAGCATTTT.

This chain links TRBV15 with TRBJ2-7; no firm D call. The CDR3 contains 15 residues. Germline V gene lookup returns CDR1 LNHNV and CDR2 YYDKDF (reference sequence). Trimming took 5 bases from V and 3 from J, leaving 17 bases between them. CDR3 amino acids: CATSSSKRNYYEQYF. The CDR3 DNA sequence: TGTGCCACCAGCTCCTCTAAAAGGAACTACTACGAGCAGTACTTC.

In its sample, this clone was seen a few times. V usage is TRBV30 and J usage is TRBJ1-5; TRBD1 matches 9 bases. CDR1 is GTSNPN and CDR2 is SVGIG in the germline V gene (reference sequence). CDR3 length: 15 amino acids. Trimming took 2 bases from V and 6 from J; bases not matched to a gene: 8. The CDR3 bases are TGTGCCTGGAGTCCCACAGGGGGCCGGGGTCAGCCCCAGCATTTT. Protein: CAWSPTGGRGQPQHF.

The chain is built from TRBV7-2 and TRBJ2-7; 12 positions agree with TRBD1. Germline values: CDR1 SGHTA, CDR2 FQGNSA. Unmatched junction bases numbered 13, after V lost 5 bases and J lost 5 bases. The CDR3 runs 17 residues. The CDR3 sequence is CASSPRDRGRVLNEQYF. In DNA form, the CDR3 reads TGTGCCAGCAGCCCCCGGGACAGGGGGCGGGTCTTAAACGAGCAGTACTTC.

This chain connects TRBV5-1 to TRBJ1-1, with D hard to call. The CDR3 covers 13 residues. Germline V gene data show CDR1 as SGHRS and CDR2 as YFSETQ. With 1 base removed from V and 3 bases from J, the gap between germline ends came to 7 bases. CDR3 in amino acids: CASSLYGDTEAFF. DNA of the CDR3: TGCGCCAGCAGCTTGTACGGGGACACTGAAGCTTTCTTT.

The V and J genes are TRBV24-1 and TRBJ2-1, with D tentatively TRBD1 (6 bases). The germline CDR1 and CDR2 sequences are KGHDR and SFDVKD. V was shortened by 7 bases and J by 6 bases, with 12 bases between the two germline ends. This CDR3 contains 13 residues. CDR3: CATRDSVSNEQFF. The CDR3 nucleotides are TGTGCCACCAGGGACAGTGTCAGCAATGAGCAGTTCTTC.

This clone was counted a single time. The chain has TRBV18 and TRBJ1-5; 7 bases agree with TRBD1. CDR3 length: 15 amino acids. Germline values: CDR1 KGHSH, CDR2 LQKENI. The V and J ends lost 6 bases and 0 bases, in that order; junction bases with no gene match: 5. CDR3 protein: CASSQTGSSNQPQHF. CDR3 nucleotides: TGTGCCAGCTCGCAGACAGGGAGTAGCAATCAGCCCCAGCATTTT.

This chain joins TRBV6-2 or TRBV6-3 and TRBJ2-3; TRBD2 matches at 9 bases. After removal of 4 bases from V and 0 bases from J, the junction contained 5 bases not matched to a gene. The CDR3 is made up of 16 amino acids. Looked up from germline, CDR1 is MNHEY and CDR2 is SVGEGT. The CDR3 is CASSLLAGASTDTQYF. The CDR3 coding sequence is TGTGCCAGCAGTTTATTAGCGGGAGCTAGCACAGATACGCAGTATTTT.

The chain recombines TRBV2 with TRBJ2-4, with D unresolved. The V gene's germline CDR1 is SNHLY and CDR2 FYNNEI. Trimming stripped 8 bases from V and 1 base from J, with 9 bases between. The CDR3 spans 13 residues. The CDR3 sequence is CASVGLAKNIQYF. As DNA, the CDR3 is TGTGCCAGCGTCGGTCTCGCCAAAAACATTCAGTACTTC.

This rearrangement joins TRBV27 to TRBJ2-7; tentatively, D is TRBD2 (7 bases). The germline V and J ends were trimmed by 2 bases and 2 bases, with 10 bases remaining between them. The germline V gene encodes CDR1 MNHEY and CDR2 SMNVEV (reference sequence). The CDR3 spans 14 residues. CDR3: CASSLMGGPYEQYF. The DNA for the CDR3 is TGTGCCAGCAGTTTAATGGGGGGGCCCTACGAGCAGTACTTC.

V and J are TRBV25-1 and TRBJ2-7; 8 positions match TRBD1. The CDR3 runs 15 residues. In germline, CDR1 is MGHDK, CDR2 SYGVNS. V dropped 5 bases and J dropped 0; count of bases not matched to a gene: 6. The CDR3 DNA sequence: TGTGCCAGCAGTCGCCTCGGGACAGGCTCCTACGAGCAGTACTTC. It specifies CASSRLGTGSYEQYF.

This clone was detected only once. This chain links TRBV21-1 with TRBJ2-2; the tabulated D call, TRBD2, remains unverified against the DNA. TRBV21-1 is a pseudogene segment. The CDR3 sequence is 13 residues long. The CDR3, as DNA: TGTGCCAGCAGTAGCAGGAACACCGGGGAGCTGTTTTTT. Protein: CASSSRNTGELFF.

The CDR3 nucleotides are TGTGCCAGCAGCGTAGCCGGGAACGGAAACACCATATATTTT. Its translation is CASSVAGNGNTIYF. This chain uses TRBV9 with TRBJ1-3; D not resolved. This CDR3 spans 14 amino acids. The ends were cut back, 0 bases at V and 4 bases at J, with 8 bases in the middle. CDR1 is SGDLS, CDR2 YYNGEE, per germline.

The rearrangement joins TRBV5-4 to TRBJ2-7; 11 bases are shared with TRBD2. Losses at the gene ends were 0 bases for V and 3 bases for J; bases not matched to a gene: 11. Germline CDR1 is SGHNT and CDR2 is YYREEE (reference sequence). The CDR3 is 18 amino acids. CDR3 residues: CASSLAPHTSGRGYEQYF. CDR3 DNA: TGTGCCAGCAGCTTGGCGCCCCATACTAGCGGGAGAGGCTACGAGCAGTACTTC.

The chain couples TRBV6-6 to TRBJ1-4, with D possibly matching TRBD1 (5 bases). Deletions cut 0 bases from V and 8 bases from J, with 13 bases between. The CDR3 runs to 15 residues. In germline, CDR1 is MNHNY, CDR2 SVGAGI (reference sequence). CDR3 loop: CASSYSPWGGEKLFF. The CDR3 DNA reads TGTGCCAGCAGTTACTCCCCATGGGGGGGAGAAAAACTGTTTTTT.

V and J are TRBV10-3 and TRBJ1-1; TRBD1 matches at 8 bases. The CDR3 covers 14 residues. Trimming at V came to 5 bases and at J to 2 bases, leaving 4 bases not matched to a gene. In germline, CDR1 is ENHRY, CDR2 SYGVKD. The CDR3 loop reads CAISPTGANTEAFF. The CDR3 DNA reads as TGTGCCATCAGTCCGACAGGGGCTAACACTGAAGCTTTCTTT.

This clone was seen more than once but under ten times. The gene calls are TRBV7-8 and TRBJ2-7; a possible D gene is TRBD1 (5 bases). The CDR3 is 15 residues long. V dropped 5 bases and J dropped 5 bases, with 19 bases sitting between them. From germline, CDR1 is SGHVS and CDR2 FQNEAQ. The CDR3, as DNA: TGTGCCAGCAGCGAGGCAGGGAAAAGAGGAAACGAGCAGTACTTC. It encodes CASSEAGKRGNEQYF.

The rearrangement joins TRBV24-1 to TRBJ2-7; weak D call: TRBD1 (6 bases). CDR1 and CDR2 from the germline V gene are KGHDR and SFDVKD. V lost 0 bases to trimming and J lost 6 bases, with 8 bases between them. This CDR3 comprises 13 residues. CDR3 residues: CATSDLTGREQYF. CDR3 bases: TGTGCCACCAGTGATTTGACAGGGCGCGAGCAGTACTTC.

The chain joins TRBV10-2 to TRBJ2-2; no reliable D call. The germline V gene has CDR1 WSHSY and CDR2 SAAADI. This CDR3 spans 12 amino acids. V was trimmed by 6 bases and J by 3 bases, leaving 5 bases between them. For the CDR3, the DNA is TGCGCCAGCAGACGGGACACCGGGGAGCTGTTTTTT. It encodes CASRRDTGELFF.

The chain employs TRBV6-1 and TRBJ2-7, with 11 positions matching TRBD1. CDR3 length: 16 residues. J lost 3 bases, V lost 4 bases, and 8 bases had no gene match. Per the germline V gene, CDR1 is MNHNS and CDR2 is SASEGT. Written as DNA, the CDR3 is TGTGCCAGCAGTGCAACCGCCGGGACAGGGGGCTACGAGCAGTACTTC. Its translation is CASSATAGTGGYEQYF.

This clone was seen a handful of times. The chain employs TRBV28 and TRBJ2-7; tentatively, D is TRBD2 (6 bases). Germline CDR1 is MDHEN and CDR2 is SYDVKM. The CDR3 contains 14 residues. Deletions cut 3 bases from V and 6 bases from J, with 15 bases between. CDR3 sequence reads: CASSFGGEECEQYF. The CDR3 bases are TGTGCCAGCAGTTTCGGCGGGGAGGAGTGCGAGCAGTACTTC.